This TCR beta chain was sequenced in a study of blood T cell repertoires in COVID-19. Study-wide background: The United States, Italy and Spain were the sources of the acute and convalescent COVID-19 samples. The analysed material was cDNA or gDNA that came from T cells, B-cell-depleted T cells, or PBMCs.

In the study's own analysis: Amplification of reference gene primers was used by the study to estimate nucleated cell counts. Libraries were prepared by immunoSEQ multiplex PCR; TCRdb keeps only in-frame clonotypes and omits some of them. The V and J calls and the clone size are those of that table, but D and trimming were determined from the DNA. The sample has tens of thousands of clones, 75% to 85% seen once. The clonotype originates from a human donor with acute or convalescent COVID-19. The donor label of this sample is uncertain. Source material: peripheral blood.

The CDR3 region has the DNA TGTGCCAGTAGTATAGATCGTGGCACGGGTCCCCAGCCCCAGCATTTT. It is translated as CASSIDRGTGPQPQHF. The chain employs TRBV19 and TRBJ1-5; no reliable D call. Trimming left V 0 bases short and J 7 bases short, with 16 bases between. Germline CDR1 LNHDA, CDR2 SQIVND (reference sequence). The CDR3 is 16 residues long.